The 24 T cell receptor beta chains below all came from one sample that was sequenced in a study of T cell changes during pregnancy in multiple sclerosis. Here immunoSEQ multiplex PCR was the method, and the copy in TCRdb shows in-frame clones only, minus some. This sample carries approximately 98,000 clones, approximately 90% of them seen once, and the ten largest clones take roughly 2.1%. The sample in question was peripheral blood, obtained after pregnancy. All receptors derive from a female donor in good health, enrolled as a control in a pregnancy study.

The rearrangement links TRBV19 to TRBJ1-3, with TRBD1 matching over 7 bases. The ends lost 5 bases at V and 1 base at J; junction bases unmatched: 5. The V gene's germline CDR1 is LNHDA and CDR2 SQIVND (reference sequence). This CDR3 region has 15 residues. Here the CDR3 reads CASSRQGGSGNTIYF. The CDR3 DNA sequence: TGTGCCAGTAGTCGACAGGGAGGTTCTGGAAACACCATATATTTT.

This chain connects TRBV18 to TRBJ1-2, with D possibly matching TRBD1 (6 bases). The germline V and J ends were trimmed by 5 bases and 8 bases, with 12 bases remaining between them. Germline V lookup: CDR1 KGHSH, CDR2 LQKENI. This CDR3 has 12 amino acids. As DNA, the CDR3 is TGTGCCAGCTCATCCAACAGGGCCGGCTACACCTTC. It is translated as CASSSNRAGYTF.

This rearrangement joins TRBV5-6 to TRBJ2-5; TRBD2 matches 15 bases. The length of the CDR3 is 17 residues. V was pared by 2 bases and J by 4 bases, with 6 bases of the junction left unmatched. Germline V gene data show CDR1 as SGHDT and CDR2 as YYEEEE. The CDR3 sequence is CASSFGLAGGLTETQYF. As DNA, the CDR3 is TGTGCCAGCAGCTTTGGACTAGCGGGGGGGCTCACAGAGACCCAGTACTTC.

V gene TRBV5-4 combines with J gene TRBJ2-7; 9 bases line up with TRBD1. The CDR3 contains 14 residues. Germline lookup yields CDR1 SGHNT and CDR2 YYREEE (reference sequence). The V and J ends lost 3 bases and 5 bases, in that order; junction bases with no gene match: 6. The chain's CDR3 is CASSSRDRVDEQYF. The CDR3 DNA reads as TGTGCCAGCAGCTCCCGGGACAGGGTCGACGAGCAGTACTTC.

The genes are TRBV28 and TRBJ1-1; TRBD1 might be the D (5 bases). Germline V gene sequence: CDR1 MDHEN, CDR2 SYDVKM. This CDR3 is 13 amino acids long. V was clipped by 6 bases and J by 11 bases, with 19 bases between them. The CDR3 DNA follows: TGTGCCAGCAGGTTGGACACCCTATTACCGGCTTTCTTT. It specifies CASRLDTLLPAFF.

This clone was recorded a few times. Additional DNA sequences in this sample encode the identical CDR3. This rearrangement joins TRBV5-1 to TRBJ2-1; D possibly corresponds to TRBD2 (6 bases). The CDR3 is 14 residues long. V was shortened by 0 bases and J by 3 bases, with 7 bases between the two germline ends. Germline V CDR1 and CDR2: SGHRS, YFSETQ. The CDR3 DNA follows: TGCGCCAGCAGCTTGGCGGGGGACTACAATGAGCAGTTCTTC. Protein sequence: CASSLAGDYNEQFF.

The genes are TRBV5-1 and TRBJ1-1; 7 nucleotides line up with TRBD1. The V and J ends lost 7 bases and 5 bases, in that order; junction bases with no gene match: 8. Germline V gene data show CDR1 as SGHRS and CDR2 as YFSETQ. The CDR3 consists of 13 residues. The chain's CDR3 is CASGKEGATEAFF. The DNA of the CDR3 is TGCGCCAGCGGAAAGGAGGGGGCGACTGAAGCTTTCTTT.

This rearrangement joins TRBV7-8 to TRBJ2-1; tentative D call: TRBD2 (5 bases). Looked up from germline, CDR1 is SGHVS and CDR2 is FQNEAQ. V was shortened by 4 bases and J by 4 bases, with 17 bases between the two germline ends. The CDR3 spans 16 residues. The CDR3 nucleotides read TGTGCCAGCAGCTATAGATCCGGGAACCCATACAATGAGCAGTTCTTC. It codes for CASSYRSGNPYNEQFF.

The rearrangement joins TRBV6-5 to TRBJ1-2; D is unclear. Trimming took off 7 bases at V and 4 bases at J, with 16 bases between the two ends. Germline CDR1 and CDR2: MNHEY and SVGAGI. This CDR3 has 14 amino acids. The CDR3 DNA reads TGTGCCAGCACCGCCGTACCTTCTATCTATGGCTACACCTTC. It codes for CASTAVPSIYGYTF.

V gene TRBV27 combines with J gene TRBJ2-1; 11 positions match TRBD2. V lost 0 bases, J lost 1 base, and 14 bases stayed unmatched. CDR1 and CDR2 from the germline V gene are MNHEY and SMNVEV (reference sequence). This CDR3 region has 21 residues. This CDR3 is CASSLSILAGVDRWSYNEQFF. The DNA for the CDR3 is TGTGCCAGCAGTTTATCGATACTAGCGGGAGTAGACCGTTGGTCCTACAATGAGCAGTTCTTC.

The V call is TRBV7-9, the J call TRBJ1-6; D not resolved. The ends were cut back, 1 base at V and 13 bases at J, with 14 bases in the middle. CDR3 length: 14 residues. Germline values: CDR1 SEHNR, CDR2 FQNEAQ (reference sequence). The CDR3 loop reads CASSLESGSHPLHF. DNA for the CDR3: TGTGCCAGCAGCTTAGAGAGTGGGAGTCACCCCCTCCACTTT.

The chain recombines TRBV6-6 with TRBJ2-3, with D perhaps TRBD2 (6 bases). There are 12 residues in the CDR3. CDR1 is MNHNY, CDR2 SVGAGI, per germline (reference sequence). V gave up 6 bases and J gave up 3 bases, with 7 bases separating them. The CDR3 protein is CASREGTDTQYF. In DNA form, the CDR3 reads TGTGCCAGCAGGGAGGGGACAGATACGCAGTATTTT.

The chain employs TRBV7-2 and TRBJ1-1; D may be TRBD1 (6 bases). The CDR3 length is 15 residues. Germline CDR1 SGHTA, CDR2 FQGNSA. The V end was cut by 2 bases, the J end by 4 bases, with 14 bases between. CDR3 in DNA: TGTGCCAGCAGCTTAATTCTGGGGGCTTTCACTGAAGCTTTCTTT. Translated, it gives CASSLILGAFTEAFF.

The chain combines TRBV7-2 with TRBJ1-5; D not resolved. The CDR3 covers 14 residues. Germline V gene sequence: CDR1 SGHTA, CDR2 FQGNSA. Trimming took 1 base from V and 5 from J, leaving 9 bases between them. The CDR3 DNA reads as TGTGCCAGCAGCTTAGTAGACGGGTATCAGCCCCAGCATTTT. Amino acid sequence: CASSLVDGYQPQHF.

V and J are TRBV10-2 and TRBJ2-1; 9 bases align to TRBD2. V trimming: 1 base; J trimming: 7 bases; junction bases outside the gene matches: 2. This CDR3 region has 14 residues. Looked up from germline, CDR1 is WSHSY and CDR2 is SAAADI. CDR3 DNA sequence: TGCGCCAGCAGTGAGTGGCTAGCGGGGAATGAGCAGTTCTTC. Its protein is CASSEWLAGNEQFF.

The rearrangement links TRBV2 to TRBJ2-3; 12 positions match TRBD1. The germline V gene encodes CDR1 SNHLY and CDR2 FYNNEI. V dropped 7 bases and J dropped 5; count of bases not matched to a gene: 7. The CDR3 sequence is 15 residues long. CDR3 amino acids: CASNQGQGAGDTQYF. The CDR3 DNA follows: TGTGCCAGCAACCAGGGACAGGGGGCTGGAGATACGCAGTATTTT.

The chain is built from TRBV7-7 and TRBJ1-3, with a tentative D call TRBD1 (6 bases). This CDR3 has 13 residues. Per the germline V gene, CDR1 is SSHAT and CDR2 is FNYEAQ (reference sequence). The CDR3 DNA reads as TGTGCTAGCGGCGCAGGGGTAGGAAACACCATATATTTT. Translated: CASGAGVGNTIYF.

The chain carries TRBV6-5 and TRBJ1-2; D is possibly TRBD1 (5 bases). The CDR3 covers 12 residues. Looked up from germline, CDR1 is MNHEY and CDR2 is SVGAGI. V was shortened by 5 bases and J by 5 bases, with 9 bases between the two germline ends. CDR3 coding DNA: TGTGCCAGCAGTGAACAGGATTATGGCTACACCTTC. Translated, it gives CASSEQDYGYTF.

This clone has only one observation. The CDR3 sequence: CASHGTANEKLFF. The CDR3 coding sequence is TGTGCCAGCCACGGGACAGCTAATGAAAAACTGTTTTTT. V and J are TRBV2 and TRBJ1-4, with TRBD1 identical over 7 bases. V lost 8 bases, J lost 3 bases, and 3 bases stayed unmatched. Per germline, CDR1 SNHLY and CDR2 FYNNEI. This CDR3 has 13 amino acids.

The chain has TRBV5-4 and TRBJ2-6; 11 positions match TRBD2. V lost 0 bases to trimming and J lost 12 bases; unmatched junction nucleotides: 14. CDR3 length: 18 amino acids. Per the germline V gene, CDR1 is SGHNT and CDR2 is YYREEE (reference sequence). The CDR3 spells CASSLAGLAGGPSSVLTF. DNA of the CDR3: TGTGCCAGCAGCTTGGCCGGCCTAGCGGGGGGCCCCTCATCCGTCCTGACTTTC.

The V gene is TRBV18, the J gene TRBJ2-7; possibly TRBD1 for D (6 bases). Germline loops: CDR1 KGHSH, CDR2 LQKENI. V lost 4 bases and J 0 bases, leaving 13 bases between the germline ends. This CDR3 is built from 15 residues. The CDR3 loop is CASSLRGLSSYEQYF. CDR3 DNA sequence: TGTGCCAGCTCACTCAGGGGCCTAAGCTCCTACGAGCAGTACTTC.

This rearrangement joins TRBV13 to TRBJ2-7; TRBD1 matches 9 bases. V lost 1 base and J lost 6; bases outside the gene matches: 10. The CDR3 is 16 amino acids. Germline V lookup: CDR1 PRHDT, CDR2 FYEKMQ (reference sequence). The CDR3 region is CASSLALGTGMREQYF. The CDR3 nucleotides read TGTGCCAGCAGCTTAGCTTTGGGGACAGGGATGCGCGAGCAGTACTTC.

This sequence joins TRBV27 and TRBJ2-1, with a tentative D call TRBD1 (5 bases). With 7 bases removed from V and 5 bases from J, the gap between germline ends came to 18 bases. Germline V gene data show CDR1 as MNHEY and CDR2 as SMNVEV (reference sequence). The CDR3 sequence is 15 residues long. CDR3 sequence (DNA): TGTGCCAGCAATATTAACGTTAGGGGTCACAATGAGCAGTTCTTC. It specifies CASNINVRGHNEQFF.

This rearrangement joins TRBV4-1 to TRBJ2-1, with 8 bases fitting TRBD2. After removal of 5 bases from V and 12 bases from J, the junction contained 24 bases not matched to a gene. The length of the CDR3 is 18 residues. From germline, CDR1 is MGHRA and CDR2 YSYEKL. The chain's CDR3 is CASSGWIGPAGAGARQFF. DNA for the CDR3: TGCGCCAGCAGCGGGTGGATAGGACCCGCAGGAGCGGGAGCCCGGCAGTTCTTC.